The rows below give T cell receptor beta chains drawn from one sample of a study of OX40 agonist ivuxolimab in advanced cancers. TCRdb's table, derived via immunoSEQ multiplex PCR, lists solely in-frame clones and lacks some. The sample shows over 100,000 clones, over 75% of them seen only once. The sample consisted of CD4+ or CD8+ T cells sorted from blood, taken in a trial of the OX40 agonist ivuxolimab. The receptors come from an adult with an advanced solid tumor such as melanoma, head and neck, liver or kidney cancer. CDR3s include the opening cysteine and the closing phenylalanine or tryptophan. The D gene is left open where the match is weak. Clone size is shown for a subset of rows, as once, few, many or a class of expanded clone.

cdr3_aa: CASSVGPGTASSTGELFF
cdr3_nt: TGTGCCAGCAGCGTAGGTCCCGGGACAGCTTCGAGCACCGGGGAGCTGTTTTTT
d_call: TRBD1
j_call: TRBJ2-2
v_call: TRBV9
clone_size: NA

cdr3_aa: CAVSGQTGYNEQFF
cdr3_nt: TGTGCCGTGTCGGGACAGACAGGGTACAATGAGCAGTTCTTC
d_call: TRBD1
j_call: TRBJ2-1
v_call: TRBV6-1
clone_size: few

cdr3_aa: CASSPSAGQETQYF
cdr3_nt: TGCGCCAGCAGCCCCTCCGCGGGGCAAGAGACCCAGTACTTC
d_call: NA
j_call: TRBJ2-5
v_call: TRBV5-1
clone_size: once

cdr3_aa: CASSGWTGYEQYF
cdr3_nt: TGTGCCAGCAGTGGATGGACAGGCTACGAGCAGTACTTC
d_call: TRBD1
j_call: TRBJ2-7
v_call: TRBV2
clone_size: NA

cdr3_aa: CASSPGPANTEAFF
cdr3_nt: TGTGCCAGCAGCCCGGGACCGGCGAACACTGAAGCTTTCTTT
d_call: NA
j_call: TRBJ1-1
v_call: TRBV11-2
clone_size: once

cdr3_aa: CASSGGGGGEQYF
cdr3_nt: TGTGCCAGCAGTGGTGGAGGGGGTGGCGAGCAGTACTTC
d_call: NA
j_call: TRBJ2-7
v_call: TRBV28
clone_size: NA

cdr3_aa: CASSHATSNQPQHF
cdr3_nt: TGTGCCAGCAGCCATGCAACTAGCAATCAGCCCCAGCATTTT
d_call: NA
j_call: TRBJ1-5
v_call: TRBV4-2
clone_size: NA

cdr3_aa: CASSQRQGNSGNTIYF
cdr3_nt: TGTGCCAGCAGCCAAAGACAGGGAAACTCTGGAAACACCATATATTTT
d_call: TRBD1
j_call: TRBJ1-3
v_call: TRBV16
clone_size: NA

cdr3_aa: CASRRDSYTGELFF
cdr3_nt: TGTGCCAGCAGGCGGGACAGCTACACCGGGGAGCTGTTTTTT
d_call: NA
j_call: TRBJ2-2
v_call: TRBV6-1
clone_size: NA

cdr3_aa: CAWGGAFGETQYF
cdr3_nt: TGTGCCTGGGGGGGGGCGTTTGGAGAGACCCAGTACTTC
d_call: NA
j_call: TRBJ2-5
v_call: TRBV30
clone_size: NA

cdr3_aa: CASSDQGSRGRSPLHF
cdr3_nt: TGCGCCAGCAGTGACCAGGGTTCCCGGGGCCGATCACCCCTCCACTTT
d_call: NA
j_call: TRBJ1-6
v_call: TRBV10-2
clone_size: NA

cdr3_aa: CASASLGGLQETQYF
cdr3_nt: TGTGCCAGCGCTTCCTTAGGGGGCCTACAAGAGACCCAGTACTTC
d_call: TRBD1
j_call: TRBJ2-5
v_call: TRBV27
clone_size: NA

cdr3_aa: CASSPGRDRVGYGYTF
cdr3_nt: TGTGCCAGCTCACCCGGCCGGGACAGGGTGGGCTATGGCTACACCTTC
d_call: TRBD1
j_call: TRBJ1-2
v_call: TRBV18
clone_size: NA

cdr3_aa: CSAAESGNTIYF
cdr3_nt: TGCAGCGCGGCCGAATCTGGAAACACCATATATTTT
d_call: NA
j_call: TRBJ1-3
v_call: TRBV29-1
clone_size: NA

cdr3_aa: CASSTGQVLNTEAFF
cdr3_nt: TGTGCCAGTAGTACTGGACAGGTTCTGAACACTGAAGCTTTCTTT
d_call: TRBD1
j_call: TRBJ1-1
v_call: TRBV19
clone_size: NA

cdr3_aa: CASSFRLAGPTSTDTQYF
cdr3_nt: TGTGCCAGCAGCTTTAGGCTAGCGGGGCCAACTAGCACAGATACGCAGTATTTT
d_call: TRBD2
j_call: TRBJ2-3
v_call: TRBV7-8
clone_size: NA

cdr3_aa: CASTPGQDTYEQYF
cdr3_nt: TGTGCCAGCACCCCAGGACAGGACACCTACGAGCAGTACTTC
d_call: TRBD1
j_call: TRBJ2-7
v_call: TRBV7-2
clone_size: NA

cdr3_aa: CASSLSGSAPYEQYF
cdr3_nt: TGCGCCAGCAGCTTGTCAGGGAGTGCCCCCTACGAGCAGTACTTC
d_call: NA
j_call: TRBJ2-7
v_call: TRBV5-1
clone_size: NA

cdr3_aa: CATNNNYEQYF
cdr3_nt: TGTGCCACCAATAACAACTACGAGCAGTACTTC
d_call: NA
j_call: TRBJ2-7
v_call: TRBV28
clone_size: few

cdr3_aa: CASSLAGTGTNYGYTF
cdr3_nt: TGTGCCAGCAGCTTAGCGGGTACAGGGACCAACTATGGCTACACCTTC
d_call: NA
j_call: TRBJ1-2
v_call: TRBV7-9
clone_size: NA